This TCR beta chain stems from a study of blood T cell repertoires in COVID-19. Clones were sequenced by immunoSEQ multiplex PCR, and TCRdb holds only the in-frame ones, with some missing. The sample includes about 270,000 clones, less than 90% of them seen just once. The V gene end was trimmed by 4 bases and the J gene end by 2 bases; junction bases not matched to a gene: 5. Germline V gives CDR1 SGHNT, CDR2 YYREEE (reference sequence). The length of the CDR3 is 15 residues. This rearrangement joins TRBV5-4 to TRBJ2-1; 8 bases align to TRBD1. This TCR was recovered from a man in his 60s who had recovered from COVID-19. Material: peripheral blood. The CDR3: CASSRDRLTYNEQFF. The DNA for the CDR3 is TGTGCCAGCAGCAGGGACAGGTTAACCTACAATGAGCAGTTCTTC.